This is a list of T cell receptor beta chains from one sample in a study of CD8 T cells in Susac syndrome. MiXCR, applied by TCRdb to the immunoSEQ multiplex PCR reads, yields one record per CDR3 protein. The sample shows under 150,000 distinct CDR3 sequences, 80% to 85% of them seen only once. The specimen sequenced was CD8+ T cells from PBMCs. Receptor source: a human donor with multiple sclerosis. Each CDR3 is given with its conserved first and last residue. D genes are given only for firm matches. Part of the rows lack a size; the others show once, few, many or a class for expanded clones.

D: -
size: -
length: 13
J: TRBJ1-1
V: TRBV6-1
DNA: TGTGCCAGCAGTCCCGCCTACAAAACTGAAGCTTTCTTT
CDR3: CASSPAYKTEAFF

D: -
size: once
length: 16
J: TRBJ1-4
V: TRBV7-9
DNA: TGTGCCAGCAGCTTATTGACCAGGCGGTTAGATGAAAAACTGTTTTTT
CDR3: CASSLLTRRLDEKLFF

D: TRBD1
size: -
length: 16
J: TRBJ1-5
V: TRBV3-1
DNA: TGTGCCAGCAGCCAGGCAGGGCAGGGGGACAATCAGCCCCAGCATTTT
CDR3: CASSQAGQGDNQPQHF

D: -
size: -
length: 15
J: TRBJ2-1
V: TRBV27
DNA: TGTGCCAGCAGTAAGCAGCGGGTATCCTACAATGAGCAGTTCTTC
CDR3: CASSKQRVSYNEQFF

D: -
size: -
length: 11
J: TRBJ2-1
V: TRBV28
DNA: TGTGCTATTGGGCCTTACAATGAGCAGCTCTTC
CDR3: CAIGPYNEQLF

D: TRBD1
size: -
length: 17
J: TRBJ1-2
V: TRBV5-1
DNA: TGCGCCAGCAGCGCAGACAGGGCCATGGGTTTCGACTATGGCTACACCTTC
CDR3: CASSADRAMGFDYGYTF

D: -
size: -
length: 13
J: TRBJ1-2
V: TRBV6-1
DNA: TGTGCCAGCAGACTAGGGAGTCGGTATGGCTACACCTTC
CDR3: CASRLGSRYGYTF

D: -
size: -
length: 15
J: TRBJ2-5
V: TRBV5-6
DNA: TGTGCCAGCAGCTCCGGTGAGAGGGGGTCAGAGACCCAGTACTTC
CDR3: CASSSGERGSETQYF

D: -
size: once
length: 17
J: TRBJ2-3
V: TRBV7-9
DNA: TGTGCCAGCAGCTTGGGGCTGGGCGGGCAGGACACAGATACGCAGTATTTT
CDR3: CASSLGLGGQDTDTQYF

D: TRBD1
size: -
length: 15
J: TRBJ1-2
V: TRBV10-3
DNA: TGTGCCTCTTCACCCGGGACAGGGTTTGTTAATGGCTACACCTTC
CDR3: CASSPGTGFVNGYTF

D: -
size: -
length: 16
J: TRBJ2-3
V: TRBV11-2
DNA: TGTGCCAGCAGCTTCCGGGACAATTTTTACACAGATACGCAGTATTTT
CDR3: CASSFRDNFYTDTQYF

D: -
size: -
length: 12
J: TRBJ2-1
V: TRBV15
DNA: TGTGCCACCAGGGGGTGGGGGCTCGAGCAGTTCTTC
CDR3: CATRGWGLEQFF

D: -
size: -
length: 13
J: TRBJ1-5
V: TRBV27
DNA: TGTGCCAGCAGTTTCGGCCCTGGACAGCCCCAGCATTTT
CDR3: CASSFGPGQPQHF

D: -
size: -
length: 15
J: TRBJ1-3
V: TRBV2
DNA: TGTGCCAGCAATCCGGATGGGTACTCTGGAAACACCATATATTTT
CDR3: CASNPDGYSGNTIYF

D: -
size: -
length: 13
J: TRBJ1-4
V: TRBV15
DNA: TGTGCCACCTCTCCGAGACAGGAGCCGTTTCTGTTTTTT
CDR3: CATSPRQEPFLFF

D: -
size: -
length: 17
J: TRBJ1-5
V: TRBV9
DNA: TGTGCCAGCAGCGTAGGAGGGGGACCGACTAGCAATCAGCCCCAGCATTTT
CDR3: CASSVGGGPTSNQPQHF

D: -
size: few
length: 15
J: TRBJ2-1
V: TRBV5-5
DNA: TGTGCCAGCAGCAGACTCGTAGCAGGTGGCGATGAGCAGTTCTTC
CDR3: CASSRLVAGGDEQFF

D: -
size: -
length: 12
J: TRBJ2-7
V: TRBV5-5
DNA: TGTGCCAGCAGCTTGGGTACACCTTGGCAGTACTTC
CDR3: CASSLGTPWQYF

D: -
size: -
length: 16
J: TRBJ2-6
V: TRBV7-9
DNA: TGTGCCAGCAGCTCTCTCGTTGGCTCTGGGGCCAACGTCCTGACTTTC
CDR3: CASSSLVGSGANVLTF

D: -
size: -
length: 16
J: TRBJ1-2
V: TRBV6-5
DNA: TGTGCCAGCAGTTACCCTTTACCTGCGAATAACTATGGCTACACCTTC
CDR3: CASSYPLPANNYGYTF

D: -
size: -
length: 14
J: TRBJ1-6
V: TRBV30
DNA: TGTGCCGGGAACCTACTTGGGTTCAGTTCACCCCTCCACTTT
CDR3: CAGNLLGFSSPLHF

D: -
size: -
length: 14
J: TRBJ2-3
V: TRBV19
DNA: TGTGCCAGTAGTATAGGAAGTAGCACAGATACGCAGTATTTT
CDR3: CASSIGSSTDTQYF

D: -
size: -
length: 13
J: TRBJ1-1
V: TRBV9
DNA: TGTGCCAGCAGCCTTAACGGAATCACTGAAGCTTTCTTT
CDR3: CASSLNGITEAFF

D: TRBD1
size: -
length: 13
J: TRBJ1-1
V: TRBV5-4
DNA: TGTGCCAGCAGAGGACAGGGTAACACTGAAGCTTTCTTT
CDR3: CASRGQGNTEAFF

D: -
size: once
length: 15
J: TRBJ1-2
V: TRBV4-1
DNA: TGCGCCAGCAGCCAAGCCCAGGGGTTAGGGTATGGCTACACCTTC
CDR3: CASSQAQGLGYGYTF

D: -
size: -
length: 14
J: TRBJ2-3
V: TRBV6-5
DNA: TGTGCCAGCAGTTACTCGAGGAATGGGGATACGCAGTATTTT
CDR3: CASSYSRNGDTQYF

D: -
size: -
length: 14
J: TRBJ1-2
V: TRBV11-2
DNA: TGTGCCAGCAGCTTAGGATCGGGGGACTATGGCTACACCTTC
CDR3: CASSLGSGDYGYTF

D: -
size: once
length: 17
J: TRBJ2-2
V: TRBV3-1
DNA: TGTGCCAGCAGCCAAGATCCGACAGATGAGAACACCGGGGAGCTGTTTTTT
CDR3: CASSQDPTDENTGELFF

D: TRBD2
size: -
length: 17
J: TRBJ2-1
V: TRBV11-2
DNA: TGTGCCAGCAGCTTATTGGGGGGGACTAGCTCCTACAATGAGCAGTTCTTC
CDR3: CASSLLGGTSSYNEQFF

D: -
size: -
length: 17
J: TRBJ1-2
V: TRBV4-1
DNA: TGCGCCAGCAGCCAGACAAACTTAAGGGCAGACACCTATGGCTACACCTTC
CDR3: CASSQTNLRADTYGYTF

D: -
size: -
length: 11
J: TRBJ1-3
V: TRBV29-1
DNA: TGCAGCGGCAGAGGTAGAAACACCATATATTTT
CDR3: CSGRGRNTIYF

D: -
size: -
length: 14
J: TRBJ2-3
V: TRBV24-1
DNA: TGTGCCACCAGTGTGAATGGCATTACAGATACGCAGTATTTT
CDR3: CATSVNGITDTQYF

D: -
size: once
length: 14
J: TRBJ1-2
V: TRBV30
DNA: TGTGCCTGGACCTCTATTAGGGCAGGTCATGGCTACACCTTC
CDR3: CAWTSIRAGHGYTF

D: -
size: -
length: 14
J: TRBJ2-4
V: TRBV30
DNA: TGTGCCTGGAGTCCCGGGACCTCAGGGAACATTCAGTACTTC
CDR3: CAWSPGTSGNIQYF

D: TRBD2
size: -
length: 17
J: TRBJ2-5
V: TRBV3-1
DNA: TGTGCCAGCAGCCAAGTCCCCCGACTAGCGGGAGGAGAGACCCAGTACTTC
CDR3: CASSQVPRLAGGETQYF

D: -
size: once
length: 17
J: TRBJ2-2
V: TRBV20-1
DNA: TGCAGTGCAAGACGCACGCCTCACATGAGGGGGAGTGTGGAGCTGTTTTTT
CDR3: CSARRTPHMRGSVELFF

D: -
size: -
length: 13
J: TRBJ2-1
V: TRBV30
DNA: TGTGCCTGGAGTGTACTACGGGGGTATGAGCAGTTCTTC
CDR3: CAWSVLRGYEQFF

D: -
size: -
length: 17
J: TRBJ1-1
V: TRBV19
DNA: TGTGCCAGTAGTATTGAAGATGGAGGAGCCCTGAACACTGAAGCTTTCTTT
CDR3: CASSIEDGGALNTEAFF

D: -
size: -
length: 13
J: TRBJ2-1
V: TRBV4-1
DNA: TGCGCCAGCAGCCAAGTCCCCGGGGGCGAAGCGTTCTTC
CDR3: CASSQVPGGEAFF

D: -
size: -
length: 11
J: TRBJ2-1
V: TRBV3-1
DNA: TGTGCCAGCACGGACTACAATGAGCAGTTCTTC
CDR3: CASTDYNEQFF

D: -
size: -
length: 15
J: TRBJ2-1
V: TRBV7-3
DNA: TGTGCCAGCAGCTTAATTAGGACCAAAAACAATGAGCAGTTCTTC
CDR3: CASSLIRTKNNEQFF

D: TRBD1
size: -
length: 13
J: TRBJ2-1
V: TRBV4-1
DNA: TGCGCCAGCGGATCATACAGGGGAAATGAGCAGTTCTTC
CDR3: CASGSYRGNEQFF

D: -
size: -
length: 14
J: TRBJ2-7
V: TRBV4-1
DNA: TGCGCCAGCAGCCCCTCGACAGGAGCATACGAGCAGTACTTC
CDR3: CASSPSTGAYEQYF

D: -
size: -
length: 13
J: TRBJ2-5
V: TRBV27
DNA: TGTGCCAGCAGAGGGCGTACTGAAGAGACCCAGTACTTC
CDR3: CASRGRTEETQYF

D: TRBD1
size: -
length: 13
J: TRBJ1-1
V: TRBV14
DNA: TGTGCCAGCAGCCCCAGGGGGCTCACTGAAGCTTTCTTT
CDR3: CASSPRGLTEAFF

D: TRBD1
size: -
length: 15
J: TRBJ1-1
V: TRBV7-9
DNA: TGTGCCAGCAGCCCCCTCGGACAGGGGACCACTGAAGCTTTCTTT
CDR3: CASSPLGQGTTEAFF

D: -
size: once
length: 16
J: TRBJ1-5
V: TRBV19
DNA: TGTGCCAGTAGTATGGGGTTAGGGTATAGCAATCAGCCCCAGCATTTT
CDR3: CASSMGLGYSNQPQHF

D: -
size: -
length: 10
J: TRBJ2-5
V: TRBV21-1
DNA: TGTGCCAGCGGCAAAGTGGGCCAGTACTTC
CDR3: CASGKVGQYF

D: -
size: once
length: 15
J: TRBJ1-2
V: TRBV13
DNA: TGTGCCAGCAGCGTATCAGGGGAGATTGTCTATGGCTACACCTTC
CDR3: CASSVSGEIVYGYTF

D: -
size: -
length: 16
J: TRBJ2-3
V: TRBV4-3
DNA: TGCGCCAGCAGCCAATTCTTGGGCGGGATCGCGGATACGCAGTATTTT
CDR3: CASSQFLGGIADTQYF

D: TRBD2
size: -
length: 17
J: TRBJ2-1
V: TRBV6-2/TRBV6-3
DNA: TGTGCCAGCAGTTACCTTGGACTAGCGGAAACCGACAATGAGCAGTTCTTC
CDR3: CASSYLGLAETDNEQFF